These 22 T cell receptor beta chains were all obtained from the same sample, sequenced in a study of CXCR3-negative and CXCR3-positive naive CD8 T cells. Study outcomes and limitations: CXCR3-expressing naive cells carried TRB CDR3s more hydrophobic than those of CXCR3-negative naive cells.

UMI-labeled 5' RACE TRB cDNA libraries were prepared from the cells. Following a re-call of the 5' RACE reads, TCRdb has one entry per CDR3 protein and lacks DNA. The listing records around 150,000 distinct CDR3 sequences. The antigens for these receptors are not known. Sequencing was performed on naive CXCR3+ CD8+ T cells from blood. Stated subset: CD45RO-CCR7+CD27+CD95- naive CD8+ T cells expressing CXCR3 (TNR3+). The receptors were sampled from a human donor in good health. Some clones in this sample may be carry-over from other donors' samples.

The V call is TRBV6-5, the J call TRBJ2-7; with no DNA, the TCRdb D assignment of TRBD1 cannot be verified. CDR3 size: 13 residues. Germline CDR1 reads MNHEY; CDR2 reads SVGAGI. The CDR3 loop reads CASRSGQANEQYF.

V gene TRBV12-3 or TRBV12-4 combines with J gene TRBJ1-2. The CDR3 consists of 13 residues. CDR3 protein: CASSFSVESGYTF.

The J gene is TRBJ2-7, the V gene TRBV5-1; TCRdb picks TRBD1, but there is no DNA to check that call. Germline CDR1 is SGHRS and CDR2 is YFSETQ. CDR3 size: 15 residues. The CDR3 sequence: CASSLGQGISYEQYF.

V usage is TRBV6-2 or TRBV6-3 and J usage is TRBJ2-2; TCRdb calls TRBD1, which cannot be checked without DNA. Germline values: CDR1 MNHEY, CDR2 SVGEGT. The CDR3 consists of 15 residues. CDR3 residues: CASSADRDNTGELFF.

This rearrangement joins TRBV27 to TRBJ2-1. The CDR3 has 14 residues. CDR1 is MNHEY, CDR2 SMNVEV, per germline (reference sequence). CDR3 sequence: CASTTISSYNEQFF.

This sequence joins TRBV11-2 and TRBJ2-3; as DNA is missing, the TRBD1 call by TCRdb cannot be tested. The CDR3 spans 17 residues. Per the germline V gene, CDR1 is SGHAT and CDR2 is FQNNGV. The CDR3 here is CASSSWGQGGFTDTQYF.

The CDR3 sequence is CASSADRALGYGYTF. The genes are TRBV7-9 and TRBJ1-2. CDR3 length equals 15 residues. Germline V CDR1 and CDR2: SEHNR, FQNEAQ (reference sequence).

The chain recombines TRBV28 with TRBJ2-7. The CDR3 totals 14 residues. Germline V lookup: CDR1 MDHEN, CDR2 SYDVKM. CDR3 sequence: CASSFARSSYEQYF.

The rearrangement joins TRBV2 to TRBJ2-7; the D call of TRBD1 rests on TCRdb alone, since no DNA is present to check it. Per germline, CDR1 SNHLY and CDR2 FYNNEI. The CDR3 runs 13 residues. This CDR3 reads CASRGQLSYEQYF.

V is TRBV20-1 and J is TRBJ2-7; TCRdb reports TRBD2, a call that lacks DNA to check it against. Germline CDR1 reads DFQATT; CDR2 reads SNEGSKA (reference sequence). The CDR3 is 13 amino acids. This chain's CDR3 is CSARPGLGYEQYF.

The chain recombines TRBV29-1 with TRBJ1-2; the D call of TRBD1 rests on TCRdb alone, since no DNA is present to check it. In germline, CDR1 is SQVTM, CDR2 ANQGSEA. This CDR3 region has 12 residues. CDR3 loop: CSAPDRGYGYTF.

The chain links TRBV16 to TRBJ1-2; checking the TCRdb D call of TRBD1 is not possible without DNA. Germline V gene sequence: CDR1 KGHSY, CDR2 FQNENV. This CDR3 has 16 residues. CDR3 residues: CASSQVSGGAIYGYTF.

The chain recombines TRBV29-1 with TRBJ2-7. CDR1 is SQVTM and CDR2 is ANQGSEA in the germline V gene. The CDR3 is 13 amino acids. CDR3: CSVVPEQTYEQYF.

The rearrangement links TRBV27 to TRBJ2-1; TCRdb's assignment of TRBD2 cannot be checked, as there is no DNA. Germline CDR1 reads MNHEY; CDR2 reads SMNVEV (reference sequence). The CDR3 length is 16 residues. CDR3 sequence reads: CASSPPGLAGFNEQFF.

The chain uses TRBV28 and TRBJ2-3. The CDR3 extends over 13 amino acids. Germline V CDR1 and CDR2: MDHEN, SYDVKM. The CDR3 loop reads CASSFSYPDTQYF.

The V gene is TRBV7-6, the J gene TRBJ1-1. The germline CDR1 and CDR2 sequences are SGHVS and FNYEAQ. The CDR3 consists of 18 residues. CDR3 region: CASSPYLALELMNTEAFF.

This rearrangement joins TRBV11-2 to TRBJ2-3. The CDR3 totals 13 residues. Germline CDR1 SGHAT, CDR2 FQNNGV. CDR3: CASSQERRNTQYF.

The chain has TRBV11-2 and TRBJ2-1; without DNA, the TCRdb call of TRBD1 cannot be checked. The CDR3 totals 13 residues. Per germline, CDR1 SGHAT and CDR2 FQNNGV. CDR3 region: CASSYGTPNEQFF. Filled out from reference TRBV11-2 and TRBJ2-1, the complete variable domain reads EAGVAQSPRYKIIEKRQSVAFWCNPISGHATLYWYQQILGQGPKLLIQFQNNGVVDDSQLPKDRFSAERLKGVDSTLKIQPAKLEDSAVYLCASSYGTPNEQFFGPGTRLTVL.

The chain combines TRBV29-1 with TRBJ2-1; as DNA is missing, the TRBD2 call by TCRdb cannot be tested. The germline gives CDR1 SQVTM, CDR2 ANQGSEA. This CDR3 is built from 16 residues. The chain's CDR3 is CSVGGVSGRPANEQFF.

The CDR3 spells CASSLMSGPPRTEAFF. The chain uses TRBV12-3 or TRBV12-4 and TRBJ1-1. The CDR3 contains 16 residues.

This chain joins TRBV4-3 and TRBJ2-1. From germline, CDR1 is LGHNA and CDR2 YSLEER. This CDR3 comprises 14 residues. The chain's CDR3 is CASSQDRAGHEQFF.

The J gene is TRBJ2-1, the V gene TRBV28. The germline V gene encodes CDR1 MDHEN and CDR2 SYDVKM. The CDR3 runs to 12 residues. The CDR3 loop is CASSFVFYEQFF.